This T cell receptor (beta chain) was captured in a study of T cell repertoires in cytomegalovirus infection. Looking at the study overall: It was the public TCR beta signatures that indicated both CMV infection and matching HLA type.

The germline CDR1 and CDR2 sequences are LGHDT and YNNKEL (reference sequence). The CDR3 has 17 residues. From the reads, TCRdb called clonotypes with MiXCR, one entry per CDR3 protein. The data show 250,000 or so distinct CDR3 sequences, about a sixth seen once. This clonotype was observed once. One end of the junction is discordant with germline, which a read error may explain. This TCR was sampled from a human donor in good health (CMV status not recorded). Some clones in this sample may be carry-over from other donors' samples. V usage is TRBV3-1 and J usage is TRBJ2-1, with TRBD2 matching over 11 bases. The specimen sequenced was CD8+ T cells from PBMCs. This CDR3 reads CASSPSGGSSSYNKQFF. CDR3 nucleotides: TGTGCCAGCAGTCCTAGCGGGGGGTCTAGCTCCTACAATAAGCAGTTCTTC.